Below are 8 T cell receptor beta chains sequenced from a single sample in a study of radiotherapy plus CTLA-4 blockade in lung cancer. The protocol was immunoSEQ multiplex PCR, while the TCRdb copy is restricted to in-frame clones and leaves out a portion. The table records 80,000 to 100,000 clones, 75% to 85% of them present only once. The sequencing here drew on peripheral blood, taken from a patient treated with radiotherapy plus ipilimumab. The receptors were sampled from a human donor with non-small cell lung cancer who had a partial response to radiotherapy plus ipilimumab.

The J gene is TRBJ2-1, the V gene TRBV27, with TRBD2 identical over 9 bases. CDR1 and CDR2 from the germline V gene are MNHEY and SMNVEV (reference sequence). Losses at the gene ends were 7 bases for V and 1 base for J; bases not matched to a gene: 14. CDR3 length: 18 amino acids. The CDR3 nucleotides read TGTGCCAGCACCCTTCCCGTGCGGGAGGGCCTATCCTACAATGAGCAGTTCTTC. As protein: CASTLPVREGLSYNEQFF.

V usage is TRBV6-5 and J usage is TRBJ2-5; tentatively, D is TRBD2 (5 bases). V shed 0 bases and J shed 7 bases, with 15 bases lying between them. The CDR3 contains 15 residues. Per germline, CDR1 MNHEY and CDR2 SVGAGI. CDR3 nucleotides: TGTGCCAGCAGTTACTCTTCGCGAGGGTCGGTGACCCAGTACTTC. This translates into CASSYSSRGSVTQYF.

The chain joins TRBV11-2 to TRBJ2-2; 7 bases agree with TRBD2. The V gene end was trimmed by 1 base and the J gene end by 1 base; junction bases not matched to a gene: 0. The CDR3 length is 15 residues. Germline V gene lookup returns CDR1 SGHAT and CDR2 FQNNGV. The DNA of the CDR3 is TGTGCCAGCAGCTTAGCTAGCGGGAACACCGGGGAGCTGTTTTTT. Its protein product is CASSLASGNTGELFF.

This sequence joins TRBV7-2 and TRBJ2-7; 13 bases map to TRBD2. The CDR3 spans 16 residues. The J segment lost 6 bases and the V segment lost 1 base, leaving 6 bases of the junction unmatched. Germline V gene data show CDR1 as SGHTA and CDR2 as FQGNSA. The CDR3 loop is CASSLVGLAGDGEQYF. Written as DNA, the CDR3 is TGTGCCAGCAGCTTAGTTGGACTAGCGGGAGATGGCGAGCAGTACTTC.

This clone was detected a few times. This chain connects TRBV19 to TRBJ2-3, with 9 bases fitting TRBD2. The germline V gene encodes CDR1 LNHDA and CDR2 SQIVND (reference sequence). The V segment lost 5 bases and the J segment 5 bases; nucleotides outside the gene matches: 8. The CDR3 is made up of 15 amino acids. The CDR3 DNA reads as TGTGCCAGTAGTCGGTTAGCGGGAGTGATAGATACGCAGTATTTT. Its translation is CASSRLAGVIDTQYF.

This CDR3 is CASSPRTSGADTQYF. CDR3 sequence (DNA): TGTGCCAGCTCACCCAGGACTAGCGGGGCAGATACGCAGTATTTT. This chain links TRBV18 with TRBJ2-3, with 12 bases aligning to TRBD2. Germline loops: CDR1 KGHSH, CDR2 LQKENI. After removal of 3 bases from V and 4 bases from J, the junction contained 2 bases not matched to a gene. CDR3 length: 15 residues.

This chain connects TRBV5-1 to TRBJ2-7; 8 bases line up with TRBD2. Germline CDR1 reads SGHRS; CDR2 reads YFSETQ. This CDR3 has 15 amino acids. Losses at the gene ends were 4 bases for V and 2 bases for J; bases not matched to a gene: 8. The CDR3 loop is CASSPAGGVPYEQYF. The DNA for the CDR3 is TGCGCCAGCAGCCCGGCGGGGGGCGTTCCCTACGAGCAGTACTTC.

V gene TRBV14 combines with J gene TRBJ2-7; 10 nucleotides match TRBD2. J was trimmed by 5 bases and V by 3 bases; bases with no gene match: 10. Germline-derived CDR1 and CDR2 are SGHDN and FVKESK. The CDR3 sequence is 16 residues long. Written as DNA, the CDR3 is TGTGCCAGCAGCCAGCATTTAGCGGGAGGAGGCCACGAGCAGTACTTC. It encodes CASSQHLAGGGHEQYF. The entire variable domain, with the rest obtained from reference TRBV14 and TRBJ2-7, is as follows: EAGVTQFPSHSVIEKGQTVTLRCDPISGHDNLYWYRRVMGKEIKFLLHFVKESKQDESGMPNNRFLAERTGGTYSTLKVQPAELEDSGVYFCASSQHLAGGGHEQYFGPGTRLTVT.